Each of the 9 T cell receptor beta chains below was sequenced from the same sample in a study of cytomegalovirus exposure and HLA in healthy donors. Researchers ran the PCR with 60 Vbeta and 13 Jbeta primers. The assay was immunoSEQ multiplex PCR, and TCRdb's table has in-frame clones only and misses some. Counted here are about 140,000 clones, approximately 71% occurring once; the ten biggest clones make up 4.9%. Sequencing was carried out using PBMCs. These TCRs come from a woman between 50 and 59 years old in good health and CMV-seronegative.

This clone was recorded once. The chain employs TRBV27 and TRBJ1-6, with D tentatively TRBD1 (5 bases). V dropped 3 bases and J dropped 4 bases, with 13 bases sitting between them. Germline V lookup: CDR1 MNHEY, CDR2 SMNVEV (reference sequence). The CDR3 runs 16 residues. The chain's CDR3 is CASSLRQNYYNSPLHF. CDR3 DNA: TGTGCCAGCAGTTTGAGACAGAACTATTATAATTCACCCCTCCACTTT.

The chain couples TRBV9 to TRBJ2-7; TRBD1 might be the D (6 bases). Germline V gene sequence: CDR1 SGDLS, CDR2 YYNGEE. The CDR3 runs to 13 residues. Trimming stripped 10 bases from V and 3 bases from J, with 17 bases between. CDR3 region: CAASKGDRYEQYF. The DNA of the CDR3 is TGTGCCGCCTCGAAGGGGGACCGCTACGAGCAGTACTTC.

V usage is TRBV18 and J usage is TRBJ1-5, with 9 bases that match TRBD1. The CDR3 is 14 amino acids. After removal of 6 bases from V and 6 bases from J, the junction contained 6 bases not matched to a gene. CDR1 KGHSH and CDR2 LQKENI come from the germline V gene. CDR3 nucleotides: TGTGCCAGCTCCCCGGGACAGGGAGTTCAGCCCCAGCATTTT. Protein sequence: CASSPGQGVQPQHF.

The table lists this clone with a count of one. A read error may produce the germline difference seen at one junction end. V usage is TRBV6-6 and J usage is TRBJ1-2; 9 bases match TRBD1. The CDR3 consists of 14 residues. CDR1 is MNHNY and CDR2 is SVGAGI in the germline V gene (reference sequence). The CDR3 DNA is TGTGCCAGCGGCCCCCGGACAGGGGTTCTTCTTGGGGCCTTC. Protein product: CASGPRTGVLLGAF.

The chain employs TRBV5-6 and TRBJ2-1, with 9 positions matching TRBD2. CDR3 length: 15 amino acids. Germline CDR1 is SGHDT and CDR2 is YYEEEE. The V segment lost 4 bases and the J segment 3 bases; nucleotides outside the gene matches: 5. The CDR3 protein is CASSGGGASYNEQFF. CDR3 nucleotide sequence: TGTGCCAGCAGCGGCGGGGGGGCGAGCTACAATGAGCAGTTCTTC.

The gene calls are TRBV6-6 and TRBJ2-3, with D tentatively TRBD2 (5 bases). Trimming took off 0 bases at V and 6 bases at J, with 10 bases between the two ends. The CDR3 sequence is 14 residues long. Germline V gives CDR1 MNHNY, CDR2 SVGAGI (reference sequence). CDR3 sequence reads: CASSYSVSGDTQYF. The CDR3 bases are TGTGCCAGCAGTTACTCCGTTTCGGGGGATACGCAGTATTTT.

V and J are TRBV6-6 and TRBJ2-7; D possibly corresponds to TRBD2 (6 bases). The CDR3 has 12 residues. In germline, CDR1 is MNHNY, CDR2 SVGAGI (reference sequence). The CDR3 nucleotides are TGTGCTTCCGGCGGGGACTCCTACGAGCAGTACTTC. Amino acid sequence: CASGGDSYEQYF.

This clone has just a few counts. The rearrangement links TRBV4-2 to TRBJ2-1; possible D gene TRBD2, 6 bases. CDR1 LGHNA and CDR2 YNFKEQ come from the germline V gene. With 0 bases removed from V and 4 bases from J, the gap between germline ends came to 13 bases. This CDR3 has 16 amino acids. The DNA of the CDR3 is TGTGCCAGCAGCCAAGAGGGTGGGGGACTTTACAATGAGCAGTTCTTC. Encoded protein: CASSQEGGGLYNEQFF.

This clone was recorded only once. The V call is TRBV6-5, the J call TRBJ2-7; possibly TRBD1 for D (6 bases). V lost 8 bases and J lost 2, with 10 bases in between. CDR3 size: 12 residues. CDR1 and CDR2 (germline): MNHEY, SVGAGI. Here the CDR3 DNA reads TGTGCCAGCGGTGGGGACACCTACGAGCAGTACTTC. Protein product: CASGGDTYEQYF.